The subject of this entry is one T cell receptor (beta chain). Sequencing was performed with immunoSEQ multiplex PCR; in TCRdb, only in-frame clones are kept and a portion is missing. The sample has about 400,000 clones, under 90% seen once; the top ten hold about 1.7%. This specimen comes from a study of blood T cell repertoires in COVID-19. Turning to the study itself: PBMCs, B-cell-depleted T cells, or T cells provided the cDNA or gDNA that made up the material.

In germline, CDR1 is MNHEY, CDR2 SVGAGI. V shed 8 bases and J 6 bases; nucleotides not matched to a gene: 4. This CDR3 spans 13 amino acids. The participants were between roughly 18 and 90 years old and came from under 25 US areas. Recovered status in Cohort 3 required two negative PCRs, clearance, or symptom resolution. The sequenced material came from PBMCs or T cells enriched from blood (not recorded which). The sequence was collected from a woman aged 25 to 45 who had recovered from COVID-19. The gene calls are TRBV6-5 and TRBJ1-6, with TRBD1 matching over 7 bases. The CDR3 bases are TGTGCCAGCTACAGGGGTTTTAATTCACCCCTCCACTTT. Its protein product is CASYRGFNSPLHF.